Listed here are 30 T cell receptor beta chains from one sample, sequenced in a study of T cell responses to AZD1222 COVID-19 vaccine. Clones were sequenced by immunoSEQ multiplex PCR, and TCRdb holds only the in-frame ones, with some missing. The sample consists of 70,000 or so clones, around 80% of them appearing once. Material: peripheral blood, obtained on day 0 of AZD1222 vaccination. The source is an adult in good health.

The rearrangement joins TRBV28 to TRBJ1-5; D gene ambiguous. Trimming removed 8 bases from V and 2 bases from J, with 10 bases in between. This CDR3 has 13 amino acids. Germline lookup yields CDR1 MDHEN and CDR2 SYDVKM. CDR3 in amino acids: CASGSYGNQPQHF. As DNA, the CDR3 is TGTGCCAGCGGATCGTATGGCAATCAGCCCCAGCATTTT.

The gene calls are TRBV4-2 and TRBJ2-7, with 12 bases matching TRBD2. V gave up 3 bases and J gave up 0 bases; unmatched junction bases: 9. Germline V gives CDR1 LGHNA, CDR2 YNFKEQ. The CDR3 runs to 18 residues. The CDR3 region is CASSQRVGLAGSSYEQYF. As DNA, the CDR3 is TGTGCCAGCAGCCAGCGCGTGGGACTAGCGGGCAGCTCCTACGAGCAGTACTTC.

This sequence joins TRBV9 and TRBJ2-3, with 10 bases matching TRBD2. This CDR3 has 16 amino acids. V lost 4 bases, J lost 5 bases, and 10 bases stayed unmatched. The germline CDR1 and CDR2 sequences are SGDLS and YYNGEE. In DNA form, the CDR3 reads TGTGCCAGCAGCAAAGGGACTAGCGAAGTAGTAGATACGCAGTATTTT. Amino acids: CASSKGTSEVVDTQYF.

The chain is built from TRBV9 and TRBJ2-2, with a tentative D call TRBD1 (5 bases). The V and J ends lost 4 bases and 1 base respectively, with 11 bases between them. CDR3 length equals 15 residues. Germline values: CDR1 SGDLS, CDR2 YYNGEE. CDR3 residues: CASSSMTENTGELFF. The CDR3 bases are TGTGCCAGCAGCTCAATGACAGAGAACACCGGGGAGCTGTTTTTT.

V gene TRBV6-2 or TRBV6-3 combines with J gene TRBJ2-1, with a tentative D call TRBD2 (6 bases). Trimming shortened V by 4 bases and J by 8 bases, and 21 bases separated the two germline ends. The CDR3 spans 16 residues. Germline assignment: CDR1 MNHEY and CDR2 SVGEGT. The CDR3: CASSSARSSDKDEQFF. The CDR3 nucleotides are TGTGCCAGCAGTTCGGCGCGGTCTAGCGATAAAGATGAGCAGTTCTTC.

V usage is TRBV3-1 (or the pseudogene TRBV3-2) and J usage is TRBJ2-6; no reliable D call. The germline V and J ends were trimmed by 1 base and 4 bases, with 2 bases remaining between them. There are 13 residues in the CDR3. Germline V gene data show CDR1 as LGHDT and CDR2 as YNNKEL (reference sequence). The CDR3: CASSQAGANVLTF. CDR3 DNA: TGTGCCAGCAGCCAAGCCGGGGCCAACGTCCTGACTTTC.

Points on this clone: A read error may account for a junction end that differs from germline. V gene TRBV7-7 combines with J gene TRBJ2-3, with TRBD2 matching over 9 bases. The CDR3 length is 16 residues. Germline V gene sequence: CDR1 SSHAT, CDR2 FNYEAQ (reference sequence). DNA of the CDR3: TGTGCTAGCAGCCCCGCGGGGCGGGGGGGCTCCGATACGCAGTATTTT. Encoded protein: CASSPAGRGGSDTQYF.

This chain links TRBV19 with TRBJ1-4; no definite D call. CDR1 is LNHDA and CDR2 is SQIVND in the germline V gene (reference sequence). The CDR3 covers 14 residues. Trimming pared 3 bases from V and 0 bases from J, leaving 5 bases between. The CDR3: CASSITTTNEKLFF. DNA of the CDR3: TGTGCCAGTAGTATTACGACAACTAATGAAAAACTGTTTTTT. The entire variable domain, with the rest obtained from reference TRBV19 and TRBJ1-4, is as follows: DGGITQSPKYLFRKEGQNVTLSCEQNLNHDAMYWYRQDPGQGLRLIYYSQIVNDFQKGDIAEGYSVSREKKESFPLTVTSAQKNPTAFYLCASSITTTNEKLFFGSGTQLSVL.

The chain links TRBV11-2 to TRBJ1-1, with a possible D match to TRBD1 (5 bases). The germline CDR1 and CDR2 sequences are SGHAT and FQNNGV. CDR3 length: 15 residues. Between the trimmed V and J ends, which lost 3 bases and 3 bases, there was a span of 14 bases. For the CDR3, the DNA is TGTGCCAGCAGCTTGACGGGTCGGGGGTACACTGAAGCTTTCTTT. Its protein is CASSLTGRGYTEAFF.

The chain recombines TRBV13 with TRBJ2-3; TRBD2 matches at 13 bases. The CDR3 extends over 17 amino acids. The J segment lost 0 bases and the V segment lost 5 bases, leaving 5 bases of the junction unmatched. In germline, CDR1 is PRHDT, CDR2 FYEKMQ (reference sequence). The CDR3 region has the DNA TGTGCCAGCAGCCCCAGACTAGCGGGGGGTAGCACAGATACGCAGTATTTT. Translated, it gives CASSPRLAGGSTDTQYF.

This clone showed up just once. The CDR3 is CASRIIGTGSYEQYF. The CDR3 nucleotides are TGTGCCAGCAGGATTATCGGGACAGGGTCTTACGAGCAGTACTTC. V and J are TRBV5-6 and TRBJ2-7; 9 positions match TRBD1. V dropped 5 bases and J dropped 4; count of bases not matched to a gene: 10. CDR1 and CDR2 (germline): SGHDT, YYEEEE. The CDR3 runs 15 residues. Variable domain in full (rest from reference TRBV5-6 and TRBJ2-7): DAGVTQSPTHLIKTRGQQVTLRCSPKSGHDTVSWYQQALGQGPQFIFQYYEEEERQRGNFPDRFSGHQFPNYSSELNVNALLLGDSALYLCASRIIGTGSYEQYFGPGTRLTVT.

The CDR3 here is CASSPDRATGELFF. CDR3 DNA sequence: TGTGCCAGTAGTCCAGACAGGGCCACCGGGGAGCTGTTTTTT. This chain uses TRBV19 with TRBJ2-2; 7 bases line up with TRBD1. The CDR3 spans 14 residues. The germline gives CDR1 LNHDA, CDR2 SQIVND (reference sequence). V dropped 5 bases and J dropped 4; count of bases not matched to a gene: 4.

This clone was observed once. This sequence joins TRBV6-2 or TRBV6-3 and TRBJ2-7; D is perhaps TRBD2 (6 bases). Germline lookup yields CDR1 MNHEY and CDR2 SVGEGT. The CDR3 consists of 14 residues. Trimming pared 4 bases from V and 7 bases from J, leaving 17 bases between. The CDR3 reads CASSSAGLEEEQYF. Here the CDR3 DNA reads TGTGCCAGCAGTTCCGCGGGACTTGAGGAGGAGCAGTACTTC.

This clone came up once. V is TRBV29-1 and J is TRBJ1-1; 11 nucleotides line up with TRBD1. The CDR3 is made up of 19 amino acids. CDR1 is SQVTM, CDR2 ANQGSEA, per germline. V shed 6 bases, J shed 1 base, and the junction held 19 bases outside the gene matches. CDR3 sequence reads: CSVGGQGASLSGQNTEAFF. The CDR3 region has the DNA TGCAGCGTCGGAGGACAGGGGGCTTCGCTATCCGGGCAGAACACTGAAGCTTTCTTT.

On this clone: The junction and the germline gene differ at one end; a read error may be behind it. This rearrangement joins TRBV28 to TRBJ2-7; D not certain. Germline V gene lookup returns CDR1 MDHEN and CDR2 SYDVKM. This CDR3 has 12 residues. The CDR3 nucleotides are TGTGCCAGCAGTGCATATGTGACTGAGATGTGCTTC. Protein product: CASSAYVTEMCF.

This clone appeared a few times. The CDR3, as DNA: TGTGCCAGCAGCTACAGGGATACCGGGGAGCTGTTTTTT. It codes for CASSYRDTGELFF. The V gene is TRBV7-9, the J gene TRBJ2-2; D might be TRBD1 (6 bases). CDR1 is SEHNR and CDR2 is FQNEAQ in the germline V gene (reference sequence). V lost 4 bases and J lost 5, with 8 bases in between. This CDR3 has 13 residues.

The rearrangement uses TRBV7-3 and TRBJ2-2; D gene unclear. The ends were cut back, 4 bases at V and 5 bases at J, with 11 bases in the middle. Looked up from germline, CDR1 is SGHTA and CDR2 is FQGTGA. The length of the CDR3 is 14 residues. The CDR3 loop is CASSSVLGTGELFF. In DNA form, the CDR3 reads TGTGCCAGCAGCTCCGTGTTGGGGACCGGGGAGCTGTTTTTT. The complete variable domain, with remaining parts taken from reference TRBV7-3 and TRBJ2-2, reads GAGVSQTPSNKVTEKGKYVELRCDPISGHTALYWYRQSLGQGPEFLIYFQGTGAADDSGLPNDRFFAVRPEGSVSTLKIQRTERGDSAVYLCASSSVLGTGELFFGEGSRLTVL.

This chain links TRBV19 with TRBJ1-5, with a possible D match to TRBD1 (5 bases). The CDR3 length is 13 residues. V was cut by 6 bases and J by 7 bases, with 13 bases left in between. Germline V gene lookup returns CDR1 LNHDA and CDR2 SQIVND (reference sequence). The CDR3 nucleotides are TGTGCCAGTAGCGGGACTGTCCAGCAGCCCCAGCATTTT. It is translated as CASSGTVQQPQHF. Based on the CDR3 plus reference TRBV19 and TRBJ1-5, the full variable domain is DGGITQSPKYLFRKEGQNVTLSCEQNLNHDAMYWYRQDPGQGLRLIYYSQIVNDFQKGDIAEGYSVSREKKESFPLTVTSAQKNPTAFYLCASSGTVQQPQHFGDGTRLSIL.

The chain uses TRBV6-5 and TRBJ2-7; D is undetermined. Germline loops: CDR1 MNHEY, CDR2 SVGAGI. CDR3 length: 13 residues. Trimming removed 7 bases at V and 5 bases at J, with 15 bases between. In DNA, the CDR3 is TGTGCCAGCAAACTCCTGACTCGGGACGAGCAGTACTTC. Protein sequence: CASKLLTRDEQYF.

The V and J genes are TRBV5-1 and TRBJ2-2, with 8 positions matching TRBD2. The CDR3 consists of 17 residues. With V trimmed by 5 bases and J by 2 bases, 11 bases remained unmatched. CDR1 and CDR2 from the germline V gene are SGHRS and YFSETQ. For the CDR3, the DNA is TGCGCCAGCAGTCACGGGCAGCGGGGGCTTAACACCGGGGAGCTGTTTTTT. Translation gives CASSHGQRGLNTGELFF.

This clone has a handful of counts. In the same sample, other DNA sequences code for this CDR3. The chain couples TRBV6-6 to TRBJ2-5, with a possible D match to TRBD2 (5 bases). There are 14 residues in the CDR3. The germline gives CDR1 MNHNY, CDR2 SVGAGI (reference sequence). Trimming removed 2 bases from V and 9 bases from J, with 16 bases in between. The CDR3 loop reads CASSYTAGRAPQYF. The CDR3 DNA is TGTGCCAGCAGTTACACTGCGGGTCGGGCCCCCCAGTACTTC.

The chain carries TRBV5-4 and TRBJ1-4; 10 positions match TRBD1. CDR3 length equals 17 residues. V lost 5 bases, J lost 4 bases, and 11 bases stayed unmatched. The V gene's germline CDR1 is SGHNT and CDR2 YYREEE (reference sequence). CDR3 in amino acids: CASSPGTGVALNEKLFF. CDR3 nucleotide sequence: TGTGCCAGCAGTCCCGGGACAGGGGTCGCCCTTAATGAAAAACTGTTTTTT.

V gene TRBV11-2 combines with J gene TRBJ1-6; no clear D gene. Trimming pared 0 bases from V and 6 bases from J, leaving 6 bases between. The CDR3 covers 14 residues. Germline V lookup: CDR1 SGHAT, CDR2 FQNNGV. The CDR3 sequence is CASSLEGLNSPLHF. CDR3 DNA: TGTGCCAGCAGCTTAGAAGGGCTTAATTCACCCCTCCACTTT.

V gene TRBV2 combines with J gene TRBJ2-7; no clear D. The CDR3 totals 14 residues. Germline V gene lookup returns CDR1 SNHLY and CDR2 FYNNEI. V lost 7 bases and J 1 base, leaving 14 bases between the germline ends. The CDR3 loop is CASNKGWGSYEQYF. In nucleotides, the CDR3 is TGTGCCAGCAATAAAGGGTGGGGTTCCTACGAGCAGTACTTC. The full variable domain, with the rest looked up from reference TRBV2 and TRBJ2-7, is EPEVTQTPSHQVTQMGQEVILRCVPISNHLYFYWYRQILGQKVEFLVSFYNNEISEKSEIFDDQFSVERPDGSNFTLKIRSTKLEDSAMYFCASNKGWGSYEQYFGPGTRLTVT.

This clone has just a few counts. The V call is TRBV7-3, the J call TRBJ1-6, with 11 bases lining up with TRBD1. With 2 bases clipped from V and 8 bases from J, the junction kept 2 bases outside the gene matches. Germline V gene lookup returns CDR1 SGHTA and CDR2 FQGTGA. This CDR3 is built from 15 residues. This CDR3 is CASSLGTGGYSPLHF. CDR3 nucleotides: TGTGCCAGCAGCTTAGGGACAGGGGGATATTCACCCCTCCACTTT. The complete variable domain, with remaining parts taken from reference TRBV7-3 and TRBJ1-6, reads GAGVSQTPSNKVTEKGKYVELRCDPISGHTALYWYRQSLGQGPEFLIYFQGTGAADDSGLPNDRFFAVRPEGSVSTLKIQRTERGDSAVYLCASSLGTGGYSPLHFGNGTRLTVT.

The chain uses TRBV28 and TRBJ2-6; D is unclear. V shed 3 bases and J shed 1 base, with 28 bases lying between them. Per germline, CDR1 MDHEN and CDR2 SYDVKM. The CDR3 loop spans 22 amino acids. CDR3 sequence: CASSFFFPRRPSGSSGANVLTF. The CDR3 DNA reads TGTGCCAGCAGTTTTTTTTTCCCAAGAAGGCCCTCCGGCTCATCTGGGGCCAACGTCCTGACTTTC.

The chain has TRBV11-2 and TRBJ2-1, with TRBD2 identical over 8 bases. The germline CDR1 and CDR2 sequences are SGHAT and FQNNGV. This CDR3 spans 15 amino acids. Losses at the gene ends were 1 base for V and 9 bases for J; bases not matched to a gene: 8. CDR3 sequence: CASSLAGGGPGEQFF. CDR3 sequence (DNA): TGTGCCAGCAGCTTAGCTGGCGGGGGGCCCGGTGAGCAGTTCTTC.

This clone was found a few times. The chain links TRBV3-1 (or the pseudogene TRBV3-2) to TRBJ1-1, with D perhaps TRBD1 (6 bases). The ends were cut back, 4 bases at V and 11 bases at J, with 17 bases in the middle. The CDR3 is 13 residues long. Per the germline V gene, CDR1 is LGHDT and CDR2 is YNNKEL (reference sequence). In DNA form, the CDR3 reads TGTGCCAGCAGCCCGGACAGCCGAAGTGTCGCTTTCTTT. Its translation: CASSPDSRSVAFF.

The rearrangement joins TRBV4-1 to TRBJ1-2; D not certain. Germline CDR1 MGHRA, CDR2 YSYEKL. CDR3 length: 13 residues. Between the trimmed V and J ends, which lost 0 bases and 8 bases, there was a span of 10 bases. As DNA, the CDR3 is TGCGCCAGCAGCCAAGATACATTGGGCGGCTACACCTTC. Its protein product is CASSQDTLGGYTF.

This clone was observed once. V is TRBV19 and J is TRBJ1-5; D unresolved. This CDR3 has 16 residues. Germline V gene lookup returns CDR1 LNHDA and CDR2 SQIVND (reference sequence). The ends were cut back, 0 bases at V and 0 bases at J, with 9 bases in the middle. CDR3 sequence (DNA): TGTGCCAGTAGTATAGAAAACAGAGATAGCAATCAGCCCCAGCATTTT. It translates to CASSIENRDSNQPQHF.